The 21 T cell receptor beta chains listed next were all sequenced from one sample in a study of T cell repertoires in cytomegalovirus infection. TCRdb itself ran the reads through MiXCR, one entry per CDR3 protein. The sample includes about 310,000 distinct CDR3 sequences, 20% to 25% of them seen just once. Their antigen targets remain unknown. The input for sequencing was cultured PBMCs, taken from culture after CMV antigen stimulation. These receptors came from a human donor in good health (CMV status not recorded). Some clones in this sample may be carry-over from other donors' samples.

The table lists this clonotype with a few counts. V usage is TRBV5-4 and J usage is TRBJ2-3, with D perhaps given as TRBD1 or TRBD2 (5 bases each). There are 15 residues in the CDR3. V dropped 4 bases and J dropped 6 bases, with 18 bases sitting between them. Germline loops: CDR1 SGHNT, CDR2 YYREEE (reference sequence). This CDR3 is CASSPPGPLGDTQYF. The DNA of the CDR3 is TGTGCCAGCAGCCCTCCGGGACCCCTCGGGGATACGCAGTATTTT.

This clonotype appeared once. The J gene is TRBJ2-7, the V gene TRBV5-1; 10 bases fit TRBD1. This CDR3 has 14 amino acids. Trimming cost V 3 bases and J 4 bases; bases outside gene matches: 4. Germline V CDR1 and CDR2: SGHRS, YFSETQ. The CDR3 here is CASSWTGGHYEQYF. The CDR3 DNA follows: TGCGCCAGCAGCTGGACAGGGGGACATTACGAGCAGTACTTC.

The CDR3 coding sequence is TGTGCCAGCAGTTTTCGGGGCAACTATGGCTACACCTTC. Its protein is CASSFRGNYGYTF. The V and J genes are TRBV28 and TRBJ1-2; TRBD1 might be the D (5 bases). Germline V gene sequence: CDR1 MDHEN, CDR2 SYDVKM. Trimming removed 3 bases at V and 2 bases at J, with 7 bases between. The CDR3 loop spans 13 amino acids.

In its sample, this clonotype was seen many times. The chain recombines TRBV27 with TRBJ2-3; D remains ambiguous. Trimming removed 7 bases from V and 1 base from J, with 9 bases in between. This CDR3 has 13 residues. Germline V gene data show CDR1 as MNHEY and CDR2 as SMNVEV (reference sequence). CDR3 sequence (DNA): TGTGCCAGCATGAGTACGGGCACAGATACGCAGTATTTT. Its translation: CASMSTGTDTQYF.

The sample holds a few counts of this clonotype. The chain joins TRBV20-1 to TRBJ1-3; D is uncertain. CDR3 length equals 14 residues. Germline-derived CDR1 and CDR2 are DFQATT and SNEGSKA (reference sequence). With 4 bases removed from V and 0 bases from J, the gap between germline ends came to 10 bases. In DNA form, the CDR3 reads TGCAGTGCTAAAAGTCCAAACTCTGGAAACACCATATATTTT. Its translation: CSAKSPNSGNTIYF.

This clonotype appeared a few times. The chain links TRBV12-3 or TRBV12-4 to TRBJ2-5; 12 positions match TRBD2. The CDR3 is made up of 16 amino acids. The V segment lost 6 bases and the J segment 2 bases; nucleotides outside the gene matches: 7. The CDR3 here is CASSKTSGSGQETQYF. CDR3 nucleotide sequence: TGTGCCAGCAGCAAGACTAGCGGGAGTGGTCAAGAGACCCAGTACTTC.

The chain links TRBV4-3 to TRBJ2-5; perhaps TRBD2 as D (6 bases). Germline-derived CDR1 and CDR2 are LGHNA and YSLEER. This CDR3 region has 12 residues. Trimming pared 5 bases from V and 10 bases from J, leaving 14 bases between. The CDR3 DNA is TGCGCCAGCAGCTCCACTGGAGGGAGCCAGTACTTC. This sequence encodes CASSSTGGSQYF.

The J gene is TRBJ2-5, the V gene TRBV25-1; 8 nucleotides agree with TRBD2. With V trimmed by 3 bases and J by 2 bases, 11 bases remained unmatched. The CDR3 runs to 17 residues. In germline, CDR1 is MGHDK, CDR2 SYGVNS. The CDR3 nucleotides read TGTGCCAGCAGTGAGTTAGATAGCGGGGACATACAAGAGACCCAGTACTTC. It is translated as CASSELDSGDIQETQYF.

The genes are TRBV6-1 and TRBJ2-3; the match to TRBD1 covers 7 bases. The CDR3 is 14 residues long. The junction had 6 bases not matched to a gene; V was cut back by 7 bases and J by 2 bases. From germline, CDR1 is MNHNS and CDR2 SASEGT. CDR3 amino acids: CASIPGQPTDTQYF. CDR3 nucleotide sequence: TGTGCCAGCATTCCGGGACAGCCCACAGATACGCAGTATTTT.

This clonotype was observed once. The chain uses TRBV6-8 and TRBJ2-3; D gene uncertain. With 6 bases removed from V and 1 base from J, the gap between germline ends came to 11 bases. CDR1 is MNHGY and CDR2 is SAAAGT in the germline V gene. The CDR3 runs to 14 residues. The CDR3 spells CASRPGFCTDTQYF. For the CDR3, the DNA is TGTGCCAGCAGGCCTGGATTTTGCACAGATACGCAGTATTTT.

This clonotype was seen a few times. This rearrangement joins TRBV15 to TRBJ2-2; 10 nucleotides line up with TRBD2. Trimming removed 5 bases from V and 7 bases from J; junction bases left unmatched: 16. CDR3 length: 18 amino acids. CDR1 LNHNV and CDR2 YYDKDF come from the germline V gene (reference sequence). The CDR3 loop is CATSPFPPLLAGIGELFF. CDR3 nucleotides: TGTGCCACCAGCCCCTTTCCCCCACTACTAGCGGGAATCGGGGAGCTGTTTTTT.

This clonotype was counted a few times. CDR3 amino acids: CASSPRARVLLDRTYNEQFF. The CDR3 nucleotides read TGCGCCAGCAGCCCCCGCGCAAGAGTCCTGCTAGACCGAACCTACAATGAGCAGTTCTTC. The chain couples TRBV4-1 to TRBJ2-1, with D hard to call. Trimming removed 4 bases at V and 2 bases at J, with 27 bases between. CDR3 size: 20 residues. CDR1 and CDR2 from the germline V gene are MGHRA and YSYEKL.

J is TRBJ2-7 and V is TRBV4-2; 13 bases line up with TRBD2. The CDR3 runs 16 residues. The junction had 6 bases not matched to a gene; V was cut back by 6 bases and J by 1 base. CDR1 is LGHNA, CDR2 YNFKEQ, per germline. CDR3 in amino acids: CASRFGTSGASYEQYF. In DNA, the CDR3 is TGTGCCAGCAGGTTTGGGACTAGCGGGGCTTCCTACGAGCAGTACTTC.

This clonotype was detected ten times or more. The chain combines TRBV7-2 with TRBJ2-3; 14 bases align to TRBD2. CDR3 length: 17 amino acids. The V gene end was trimmed by 1 base and the J gene end by 5 bases; junction bases not matched to a gene: 5. Per the germline V gene, CDR1 is SGHTA and CDR2 is FQGNSA. In DNA, the CDR3 is TGTGCCAGCAGCTTAGGGACTAGCGGGAGGTTGATAGATACGCAGTATTTT. This sequence encodes CASSLGTSGRLIDTQYF.

In this sample, this clonotype turned up once. A much larger clone sits a single nucleotide away, making a read error possible. The chain carries TRBV7-2 and TRBJ1-4, with 9 bases identical to TRBD1. There are 16 residues in the CDR3. CDR1 and CDR2 from the germline V gene are SGHTA and FQGNSA. Trimming removed 5 bases from V and 2 bases from J; junction bases left unmatched: 6. Here the CDR3 DNA reads TGTGCCAGCAGCATAGGACAGGGGTTGACTAATGAAAAACTGTTTTTT. Translated: CASSIGQGLTNEKLFF.

The sample holds one count of this clonotype. The chain combines TRBV24-1 with TRBJ2-3; possible D gene TRBD1, 6 bases. Germline V lookup: CDR1 KGHDR, CDR2 SFDVKD. V was trimmed by 5 bases and J by 7 bases, leaving 24 bases between them. This CDR3 has 17 residues. CDR3 coding DNA: TGTGCCACCAGTGCCCTGCGACAGGAATCAAGTCTTAATACGCAGTATTTT. As protein: CATSALRQESSLNTQYF.

This clonotype has only a few counts. The chain uses TRBV19 and TRBJ2-5, with D tentatively TRBD2 (5 bases). The CDR3 consists of 14 residues. In germline, CDR1 is LNHDA, CDR2 SQIVND (reference sequence). CDR3 amino acids: CALLRACNQETQYF. The CDR3 DNA reads as TGTGCTCTCTTGCGGGCATGTAACCAAGAGACCCAGTACTTC.

The chain combines TRBV9 with TRBJ1-5, with 8 bases fitting TRBD1. Germline trimming cut 4 bases from V and 6 bases from J; bases unmatched to any gene: 3. CDR3 length: 13 amino acids. CDR1 is SGDLS, CDR2 YYNGEE, per germline. CDR3 DNA sequence: TGTGCCAGCAGCTTGACAGGGGTTCAGCCCCAGCATTTT. Translated, it gives CASSLTGVQPQHF.

On this clonotype itself: Being one base from a much bigger clone, this may be a read error. The conserved final phenylalanine or tryptophan is absent from the CDR3, which likely points to a read error. V gene TRBV7-9 combines with J gene TRBJ2-5; 7 bases are a match to TRBD2. The CDR3 covers 15 residues. Germline V gives CDR1 SEHNR, CDR2 FQNEAQ (reference sequence). The junction had 6 bases not matched to a gene; V was cut back by 1 base and J by 4 bases. The CDR3 reads CASSLVGEGSETQYL. The DNA of the CDR3 is TGTGCCAGCAGCTTAGTCGGGGAGGGGTCAGAGACCCAGTACCTC.

The chain carries TRBV6-5 and TRBJ2-7, with TRBD1 identical over 11 bases. V was clipped by 2 bases and J by 7 bases; unmatched bases: 7. Germline CDR1 reads MNHEY; CDR2 reads SVGAGI. The CDR3 has 15 residues. The CDR3 DNA follows: TGTGCCAGCAGTTACCAGGGACAGGGGGTCGGGGAGCAGTACTTC. This encodes CASSYQGQGVGEQYF.

V gene TRBV28 combines with J gene TRBJ1-1; 7 positions agree with TRBD1. V shed 2 bases and J 11 bases; nucleotides not matched to a gene: 14. CDR3 size: 15 residues. CDR1 and CDR2 from the germline V gene are MDHEN and SYDVKM. The CDR3 DNA is TGTGCCAGCAGTTTACCTACCGAGGGGGCAGCGGGGGCTTTCTTT. Translation gives CASSLPTEGAAGAFF.